This T cell receptor beta chain comes out of a study of early T cells in non-severe SARS-CoV-2 infection. Germline V lookup: CDR1 SGHVS, CDR2 FNYEAQ. The CDR3 spans 16 residues. Trimming stripped 1 base from V and 2 bases from J, with 15 bases between. The TCR library protocol was used to attach unique molecular identifiers. These identifiers were attached to individual cDNA molecules. Each CDR3 protein is one row after TCRdb ran MiXCR on the 5' RACE reads. The sample comprises around 100,000 distinct CDR3 sequences, approximately 17% of which are singletons, and 1.3% rests with the top ten. This clonotype was seen many times.

J is TRBJ2-7 and V is TRBV7-6; tentatively, D is TRBD1 or TRBD2 (5 bases each). The TCR comes from an adult who was a healthcare worker with PCR-confirmed SARS-CoV-2 infection or an uninfected control (not recorded which). The sequenced sample consisted of whole blood. CDR3 nucleotide sequence: TGTGCCAGCAGCTTAGGTTATAGGGACCAACCCTACGAGCAGTACTTC. Residues: CASSLGYRDQPYEQYF.